The present T cell receptor beta chain was sequenced within a study of T cell repertoires in cytomegalovirus infection. TCRdb reprocessed the reads via MiXCR and lists one record per CDR3 protein. Counted here are around 34,000 distinct CDR3 sequences, over 50% occurring once; the ten biggest clones make up roughly 90%. Germline-derived CDR1 and CDR2 are MNHGY and SAAAGT. V lost 5 bases, J lost 2 bases, and 6 bases stayed unmatched. The CDR3 contains 15 residues. This clonotype showed up just once. The target antigen is unknown. V gene TRBV6-8 combines with J gene TRBJ2-7, with 10 bases lining up with TRBD2. This TCR was sampled from a human donor in good health (CMV status not recorded). Some clones in this sample may be carry-over from other donors' samples. Sample: CD8+ T cells from cultured PBMCs, taken from culture after CMV antigen stimulation. The CDR3, as DNA: TGTGCCAGCAGTGGATGGACTAGCGGAACCTACGAGCAGTACTTC. It translates to CASSGWTSGTYEQYF.